Listed below are T cell receptor beta chains from one sample, sequenced in a study of blood T cell repertoires in COVID-19. The assay was immunoSEQ multiplex PCR, and TCRdb's table has in-frame clones only and misses some. This sample has 100,000 to 150,000 clones; approximately 81% occur once, and the top ten carry 30% to 45%. Sequencing was done on a sample of peripheral blood. Receptors originate from a man between 35 and 55 years old with active or convalescent COVID-19. Both conserved end residues are part of each CDR3. D genes are given only for firm matches. Size is omitted from some rows. Given values are once, few, many or a class for expanded clones.

d_call	v_call	j_call	clone_size	cdr3_aa	cdr3_nt
TRBD1	TRBV19	TRBJ1-6	.	CASRTQGNNSPLHF	TGTGCCAGTAGGACACAGGGGAATAATTCACCCCTCCACTTT
TRBD2	TRBV19	TRBJ2-7	many	CASSIVRGGTYEQYF	TGTGCCAGTAGTATAGTACGGGGAGGGACCTACGAGCAGTACTTC
.	TRBV25-1	TRBJ1-1	.	CASSELDSHTEAFF	TGTGCCAGCAGTGAATTGGACAGTCACACTGAAGCTTTCTTT
TRBD1	TRBV6-5	TRBJ1-2	.	CASTHGDRPNYGYTF	TGTGCCAGCACCCATGGGGACAGGCCGAACTATGGCTACACCTTC
TRBD2	TRBV18	TRBJ2-5	few	CASSPVGGETQYF	TGTGCCAGCTCACCAGTGGGAGGGGAGACCCAGTACTTC
.	TRBV3-1/TRBV3-2	TRBJ1-4	.	CASSHRGTNEKLFF	TGTGCCAGCAGCCACAGGGGAACTAATGAAAAGCTGTTTTTT
TRBD2	TRBV9	TRBJ2-7	.	CASSVGAGIDYEQYF	TGTGCCAGCAGCGTAGGAGCGGGGATCGACTACGAGCAGTACTTC
.	TRBV7-9	TRBJ2-7	few	CASSFSTYEQYF	TGTGCCAGCAGCTTTTCCACTTACGAGCAGTACTTC
.	TRBV6-1	TRBJ1-1	.	CASSERKPRGVNTEAFF	TGTGCCAGCAGTGAAAGAAAGCCCCGGGGAGTGAACACTGAAGCTTTCTTT
TRBD2	TRBV6-5	TRBJ2-3	.	CASSYRLARTDTQYF	TGTGCCAGCAGTTACCGACTAGCTCGCACAGATACGCAGTATTTT
.	TRBV5-4	TRBJ2-1	few	CASSLGQGQQFF	TGTGCCAGCAGCTTGGGGCAGGGTCAGCAGTTCTTC
TRBD1	TRBV6-6	TRBJ1-1	.	CASSRNRGTEAFF	TGTGCCAGCAGTCGGAACAGGGGAACTGAAGCTTTCTTT
TRBD2	TRBV6-4	TRBJ2-7	.	CAILGLAGGPSYEQYF	TGTGCCATCCTGGGACTAGCGGGAGGGCCCTCCTACGAGCAGTACTTC
TRBD2	TRBV7-3	TRBJ2-1	.	CASSPRTSGSSWGHEQFF	TGTGCCAGCAGCCCCCGGACTAGCGGGAGTTCATGGGGCCATGAGCAGTTCTTC
TRBD2	TRBV5-1	TRBJ2-7	.	CASSIGTSGRTAYGQYF	TGCGCCAGCAGCATCGGGACTAGCGGGAGAACGGCCTACGGGCAGTACTTC
.	TRBV28	TRBJ1-1	.	CASSLSGREAFF	TGTGCCAGCAGTTTAAGCGGCCGTGAAGCTTTCTTT
.	TRBV28	TRBJ2-3	.	CASNLPSDSYTDTQYF	TGTGCCAGCAACCTCCCGTCGGACAGCTACACAGATACGCAGTATTTT
.	TRBV3-1/TRBV3-2	TRBJ1-1	.	CASSQGQRTEAFF	TGTGCCAGCAGCCAAGGTCAGAGGACTGAAGCTTTCTTT
TRBD1	TRBV30	TRBJ2-2	once	CAWSDDRGQYGELFF	TGTGCCTGGAGTGACGACAGGGGGCAATACGGGGAGCTGTTTTTT
TRBD2	TRBV6-2/TRBV6-3	TRBJ2-2	few	CASSTLAGKNTGELFF	TGTGCCAGCAGCACTTTAGCGGGGAAGAACACCGGGGAGCTGTTTTTT
TRBD1	TRBV19	TRBJ1-4	.	CASRLDRGNEKLFF	TGTGCCAGTAGACTTGACAGGGGGAATGAAAAACTGTTTTTT
.	TRBV19	TRBJ1-2	.	CASSRKSGEDGYTF	TGTGCCAGTAGTAGGAAAAGTGGGGAGGATGGCTACACCTTC
TRBD1	TRBV19	TRBJ1-6	.	CASSGGNRGNTLHF	TGTGCCAGTAGTGGAGGAAACAGGGGTAACACCCTCCACTTT
TRBD1	TRBV11-3	TRBJ1-2	.	CASSPNRGSPYGYTF	TGTGCCAGCAGCCCTAACAGGGGTTCCCCCTATGGCTACACCTTC
TRBD1	TRBV10-3	TRBJ2-7	.	CAIQRTGTYEQYF	TGTGCCATCCAAAGGACAGGGACCTACGAGCAGTACTTC
.	TRBV29-1	TRBJ2-7	few	CSVPRGLYEQYF	TGCAGCGTTCCCAGGGGACTATACGAGCAGTACTTC
TRBD2	TRBV27	TRBJ2-2	.	CASSLRFASVGVSGSYFPGELFF	TGTGCCAGCAGTTTACGTTTCGCCTCGGTGGGGGTTAGCGGGAGCTATTTTCCCGGGGAGCTGTTTTTT
TRBD2	TRBV19	TRBJ2-5	.	CASSIRSGGEETQYF	TGTGCCAGTAGTATTCGTTCTGGGGGGGAAGAGACCCAGTACTTC
TRBD1	TRBV28	TRBJ1-1	.	CASSLGGQGASEAFF	TGTGCCAGCAGTTTAGGGGGACAGGGGGCTTCTGAAGCTTTCTTT
TRBD2	TRBV6-5	TRBJ2-7	.	CASRGLAGEEQYF	TGTGCCAGCAGGGGACTAGCGGGCGAGGAGCAGTACTTC
TRBD2	TRBV19	TRBJ2-1	.	CASSIDRLAGGQDEQFF	TGTGCCAGTAGTATAGATCGACTAGCGGGGGGCCAGGATGAGCAGTTCTTC
.	TRBV27	TRBJ2-2	.	CASSWSSGPGELFF	TGTGCCAGCAGTTGGTCCTCCGGTCCCGGGGAGCTGTTTTTT
.	TRBV19	TRBJ1-1	once	CASEGKLNTEAFF	TGTGCCTCGGAGGGAAAGCTGAACACTGAAGCTTTCTTT
.	TRBV28	TRBJ1-3	.	CASSSPAGGGNTIYF	TGTGCCAGCAGTTCCCCCGCGGGTGGGGGAAACACCATATATTTT
TRBD1	TRBV19	TRBJ1-3	.	CASGTVPGNTIYF	TGTGCCAGCGGGACAGTGCCTGGAAACACCATATATTTT
.	TRBV6-5	TRBJ1-5	.	CASSYTGIANQPQHF	TGTGCCAGCAGCTACACAGGGATAGCAAATCAGCCCCAGCATTTT
.	TRBV4-1	TRBJ1-3	.	CASSQEGGRYSGNTIYF	TGCGCCAGCAGCCAAGAAGGAGGCAGGTACTCTGGAAACACCATATATTTT
.	TRBV19	TRBJ1-2	.	CASIHGNGYTF	TGTGCCAGTATCCACGGGAATGGCTACACCTTC
TRBD1	TRBV5-4	TRBJ1-2	.	CASSLWDRGYGYTF	TGTGCCAGCAGCTTGTGGGACAGGGGCTATGGCTACACCTTC
.	TRBV28	TRBJ2-1	once	CASSLRDDSPHEQFF	TGTGCCAGCAGTCTACGAGATGATAGCCCCCATGAGCAGTTCTTC
.	TRBV19	TRBJ1-1	.	CASSIGTYSKEAFF	TGTGCCAGTAGTATAGGGACATACTCTAAAGAAGCTTTCTTT
.	TRBV2	TRBJ2-3	.	CGRTRAGTDTQYF	TGTGGGAGGACTCGGGCTGGGACAGATACGCAGTATTTT
TRBD2	TRBV12-5	TRBJ2-1	.	CASGSPTSASYNEQFF	TGTGCTAGTGGTTCTCCGACTAGCGCATCCTACAATGAGCAGTTCTTC
.	TRBV6-5	TRBJ2-1	once	CASSIAVYNEQFF	TGTGCCAGCTCCATAGCGGTGTACAATGAGCAGTTCTTC
TRBD1	TRBV5-4	TRBJ1-2	.	CASSRGQGSANYGYTF	TGTGCCAGCAGCAGAGGACAGGGTTCAGCTAACTATGGCTACACCTTC
TRBD1	TRBV7-9	TRBJ1-2	.	CASSPDRGLGYTF	TGTGCCAGCAGTCCCGACAGGGGATTAGGCTACACCTTC
.	TRBV7-9	TRBJ1-1	.	CASSISDRNTEAFF	TGTGCCAGCAGTATCTCGGACAGGAACACTGAAGCTTTCTTT
TRBD2	TRBV19	TRBJ2-6	.	CASTTLASGANVLTF	TGTGCCAGTACTACACTAGCGTCAGGGGCCAACGTCCTGACTTTC
TRBD2	TRBV9	TRBJ2-5	.	CASSVSDGGTPGTQYF	TGTGCCAGCAGCGTATCCGACGGGGGGACGCCGGGGACCCAGTACTTC
TRBD1	TRBV19	TRBJ1-5	.	CASSIEEGGQGPYQPQHF	TGTGCCAGTAGTATAGAAGAGGGGGGACAGGGGCCCTATCAGCCCCAGCATTTT
TRBD2	TRBV9	TRBJ2-2	.	CASSAGLAPQGELFF	TGTGCCAGCAGCGCGGGACTAGCGCCCCAGGGGGAGCTGTTTTTT
.	TRBV19	TRBJ2-1	.	CASSIDGGTSYNEQFF	TGTGCCAGTAGTATAGATGGGGGCACTTCATACAATGAGCAGTTCTTC
.	TRBV3-1/TRBV3-2	TRBJ2-5	.	CASRLQGWETQYF	TGTGCCAGCCGCCTGCAGGGGTGGGAGACCCAGTACTTC
.	TRBV10-1	TRBJ2-5	.	CASSESKGGGQETQYF	TGCGCCAGCAGTGAGTCTAAGGGGGGGGGTCAAGAGACCCAGTACTTC